This T cell receptor beta chain was identified in a study of cytomegalovirus exposure and HLA in healthy donors. This CDR3 is 14 amino acids long. V was shortened by 2 bases and J by 5 bases, with 12 bases between the two germline ends. Germline CDR1 and CDR2: MNHNS and SASEGT. PCR used 60 Vbeta primers and 13 Jbeta primers. Profiled with immunoSEQ multiplex PCR; TCRdb holds only in-frame clones, not every one. This repertoire shows about 160,000 clones, roughly 80% found once; its top ten account for 7%. The sequence derives from a woman aged 25 to 39 in good health and CMV-seropositive. The chain carries TRBV6-1 and TRBJ2-5, with D unclear. Sequencing input: PBMCs. The CDR3 nucleotides read TGTGCCAGCAGTGAAAGTACGATCCGGGAGACCCAGTACTTC. This codes for CASSESTIRETQYF.